These 5 T cell receptor beta chains were all obtained from the same sample, sequenced in a study of T-cell reconstitution after alpha-beta-depleted transplantation in children. During its preparation, the TCRbeta library received unique molecular identifiers. TCRdb re-analysed the PCR reads in MiXCR, keeping a single row per CDR3 protein. The table has 250,000 to 350,000 distinct CDR3 sequences, 23% seen once. The source material was PBMCs, mostly from graft donor cells, sampled 180 days after TCRalphabeta/CD19-depleted stem cell transplant. The receptor source for this set is a male patient between 5 and 17 years old who had a stem cell transplant for acute lymphoblastic leukemia, so the T cells may come from the graft donor.

The V call is TRBV20-1, the J call TRBJ2-1; 10 bases map to TRBD2. The V and J ends lost 4 bases and 6 bases, in that order; junction bases with no gene match: 6. This CDR3 spans 14 amino acids. Per the germline V gene, CDR1 is DFQATT and CDR2 is SNEGSKA (reference sequence). The CDR3 sequence is CSATLAGVFNEQFF. As DNA, the CDR3 is TGCAGTGCTACCCTAGCGGGAGTTTTCAATGAGCAGTTCTTC.

This clonotype came up a few times. This rearrangement joins TRBV7-8 to TRBJ1-2, with a weak D call TRBD1 (6 bases). In germline, CDR1 is SGHVS, CDR2 FQNEAQ. The V and J ends lost 2 bases and 0 bases respectively, with 10 bases between them. CDR3 length: 15 residues. This chain's CDR3 is CASSLRGQANYGYTF. DNA for the CDR3: TGTGCCAGCAGCTTAAGGGGACAAGCTAACTATGGCTACACCTTC. Using reference TRBV7-8 and TRBJ1-2 for the parts outside the CDR3, the full variable domain is GAGVSQSPRYKVAKRGQDVALRCDPISGHVSLFWYQQALGQGPEFLTYFQNEAQLDKSGLPSDRFFAERPEGSVSTLKIQRTQQEDSAVYLCASSLRGQANYGYTFGSGTRLTVV.

In this sample, this clonotype turned up once. This chain joins TRBV13 and TRBJ2-7; D might be TRBD1 (7 bases). Germline V CDR1 and CDR2: PRHDT, FYEKMQ (reference sequence). Trimming took off 5 bases at V and 2 bases at J, with 22 bases between the two ends. This CDR3 is built from 17 residues. The CDR3 here is CASSAKGEGGGTYEQYF. Written as DNA, the CDR3 is TGTGCCAGCAGCGCAAAAGGGGAAGGGGGCGGGACCTACGAGCAGTACTTC.

This clonotype has only a few counts. The chain links TRBV12-3 or TRBV12-4 to TRBJ2-7; D remains ambiguous. V lost 3 bases, J lost 2 bases, and 8 bases lay in between. This CDR3 contains 13 residues. This chain's CDR3 is CASSFRPAYEQYF. Written as DNA, the CDR3 is TGTGCCAGCAGTTTCCGACCAGCCTACGAGCAGTACTTC.

V gene TRBV11-2 combines with J gene TRBJ2-1; D might be TRBD1 or TRBD2, each matching 5 bases. The CDR3 has 17 amino acids. The V and J ends lost 4 bases and 5 bases respectively, with 21 bases between them. The germline gives CDR1 SGHAT, CDR2 FQNNGV. In DNA form, the CDR3 reads TGTGCCAGCAGCTCCGTCCGGGGCTTACTTCGTCACAATGAGCAGTTCTTC. Translated, it gives CASSSVRGLLRHNEQFF.